This T cell receptor (beta chain) was retrieved from a study of regulatory T cells in long-lasting Graves disease. Trimming stripped 0 bases from V and 2 bases from J, with 7 bases between. Germline V CDR1 and CDR2: MNHEY, SVGAGI. The CDR3 extends over 14 amino acids. Investigators prepared the TCR beta libraries by applying iRepertoire HTBI primers and Arm-PCR of CDR3 regions. TCRdb redid the calling of the multiplex PCR reads with MiXCR, one entry per CDR3 protein. This sample has 440,000 or so distinct CDR3 sequences, with 15% found just once. This clonotype was detected a few times. The target antigen is unknown. General study findings and limits: Accuracy may have been reduced by the small sample size. Relative to newly diagnosed Graves' patients, persistent ones had lower TCR diversity. Persistent disease preferred TRBV28, TRBJ1-2 and TRBJ2-5.

Time point in this sample: newly diagnosed GD, antithyroid drugs for less than 3 months. The authors made the TCR library using RNA they extracted from PBMCs. These data also formed part of another study, on T cells in Graves' hyperthyroidism and ophthalmopathy. From that second work: An initial round of RT-PCR targeting the TCR CDR3 relied on the HTBI primer set.

Sample: peripheral blood mononuclear cells (PBMCs), taken at new diagnosis, from a patient treated with antithyroid drugs. This TCR came from a woman in her 30s with Graves disease. The V and J genes are TRBV6-5 and TRBJ1-2; D is unresolved. The CDR3, as DNA: TGTGCCAGCAGTTACTCGACGCGGAACTATGGCTACACCTTC. Translated, it gives CASSYSTRNYGYTF.